Listed below are T cell receptor beta chains from one sample, sequenced in a study of CD8+CD57+ T cells in acquired aplastic anemia. TCRdb reprocessed the reads via MiXCR and lists one record per CDR3 protein. This table holds 200,000 to 300,000 distinct CDR3 sequences, around 43% found once. Sequencing used sorted CD4+, CD8+, or CD8+CD57+ T cells (not recorded which) from PBMCs. All receptors derive from a human donor with aplastic anemia. CDR3s include the opening cysteine and the closing phenylalanine or tryptophan.

cdr3_aa,v_call
CASSETGGSGSPLHF,TRBV25-1
CASSQGDASTDTQYF,TRBV4-2
CASSSGGTMNTEAFF,TRBV7-6
CASSSKEETVWRKDTQYF,TRBV7-9
CASRRGGNQPQHF,TRBV27
CASSQGTGFSYEQYF,TRBV5-1
CASSIVWRDSYNEQFF,TRBV19
CSADPVVPGGAYGYTF,TRBV20-1
CASSAGEVNYEQYF,TRBV5-6
CASSDWNTEAFF,TRBV25-1